This T cell receptor (beta chain) came from a study of CD8+ T cells in alopecia areata. Extraction of RNA preceded its reverse transcription into cDNA, which served as the sequencing template. Produced via immunoSEQ multiplex PCR; TCRdb's table is partial and in-frame only. This table has more than 11,000 clones, approximately 50% appearing once. This CDR3 has 15 residues. V lost 4 bases to trimming and J lost 4 bases; unmatched junction nucleotides: 5. The V gene's germline CDR1 is SGHAT and CDR2 FQNNGV. As part of sample collection, lesional scalp punch biopsies and peripheral blood were taken from alopecia areata patients.

The chain couples TRBV11-2 to TRBJ2-2, with 8 bases lining up with TRBD2. This receptor was taken from a human donor with alopecia areata. The sample consisted of skin, taken at week 0. CDR3 amino acids: CASSSPGGATGELFF. CDR3 nucleotide sequence: TGTGCCAGCAGCTCACCCGGGGGGGCCACCGGGGAGCTGTTTTTT.